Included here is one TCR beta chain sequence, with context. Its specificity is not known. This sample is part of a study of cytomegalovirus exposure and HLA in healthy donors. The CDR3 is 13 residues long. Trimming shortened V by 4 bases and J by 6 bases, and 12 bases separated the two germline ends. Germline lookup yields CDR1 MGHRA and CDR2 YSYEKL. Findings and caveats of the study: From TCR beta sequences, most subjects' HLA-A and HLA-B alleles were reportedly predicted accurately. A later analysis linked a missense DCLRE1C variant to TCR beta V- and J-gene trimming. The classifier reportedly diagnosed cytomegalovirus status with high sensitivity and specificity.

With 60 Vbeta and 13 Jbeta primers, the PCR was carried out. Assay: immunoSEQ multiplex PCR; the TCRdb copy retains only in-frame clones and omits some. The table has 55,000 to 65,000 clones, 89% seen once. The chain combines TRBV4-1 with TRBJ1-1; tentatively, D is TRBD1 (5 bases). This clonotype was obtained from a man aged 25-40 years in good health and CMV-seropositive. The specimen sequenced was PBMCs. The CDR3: CASSLSRVAEAFF. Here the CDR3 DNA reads TGCGCCAGCAGCCTTAGCAGGGTTGCTGAAGCTTTCTTT.